The sequence of this T cell receptor beta chain was determined in a study of Graves' ophthalmopathy and Graves' hyperthyroidism. About the study: Hyperthyroidism qualified as stable when ophthalmopathy did not develop within 18 months of follow-up.

Amplified TCR beta CDR3 regions were obtained using RNA transcripts as template. The first-round RT-PCR employed HTBI primers together with the Qiagen OneStep RT-PCR kit. A multiplex PCR was then performed as the second round. Via MiXCR, TCRdb re-called the multiplex PCR reads, giving one row per CDR3 protein. This table has around 1.1 million distinct CDR3 sequences, 35% to 45% appearing once. V was clipped by 2 bases and J by 4 bases, with 8 bases between them. CDR1 and CDR2 (germline): KGHSH, LQKENI. There are 13 residues in the CDR3. About this clonotype: Antigen specificity is unknown.

Study-level results: Most expanded clonotypes in thyroid above 0.001 frequency also showed up in blood.

The clonotype comes from an adult man with Graves' hyperthyroidism. The V and J genes are TRBV18 and TRBJ1-2, with a weak D call TRBD1 (6 bases). The material sequenced was peripheral blood or thyroid tissue (not recorded which). CDR3 amino acids: CASSPETGYGYTF. CDR3 coding DNA: TGTGCCAGCTCACCAGAGACAGGCTATGGCTACACCTTC.